This is a list of T cell receptor beta chains from one sample in a study of blood T cells in healthy people across ages. TCRdb reanalysed the 5' RACE reads using MiXCR and keeps one entry per CDR3 protein. The sample includes more than 800,000 distinct CDR3 sequences, roughly 26% of them seen just once. Material: blood. These receptors were taken from a woman over 75 in good health. Each CDR3 is given with its conserved first and last residue. The order of the fields is CDR3 protein, CDR3 DNA, clone size, D gene, J gene, V gene. A D gene is named only where the DNA matches it firmly. Not all rows give a size; the values are once, few, many and, for expanded clones, a class.

CASSQARASAGELFF,TGTGCCAGCAGCCAAGCCCGGGCTTCCGCCGGGGAGCTGTTTTTT,-,-,TRBJ2-2,TRBV3-1
CASSQGVGAFF,TGTGCCAGCAGCCAAGGGGTCGGGGCTTTCTTT,few,-,TRBJ1-1,TRBV3-1
CASRSWGDQPQHF,TGTGCCAGCCGCAGCTGGGGGGATCAGCCCCAGCATTTT,many,-,TRBJ1-5,TRBV6-2/TRBV6-3
CSARGGQGLTYEQYF,TGCAGTGCCCGAGGGGGGCAGGGCTTAACCTACGAGCAGTACTTC,many,-,TRBJ2-7,TRBV20-1
CASSLRGENEQFF,TGCGCCAGCAGCTTGCGGGGGGAGAATGAGCAGTTCTTC,many,TRBD2,TRBJ2-1,TRBV5-1
CASSPLSGEFTDTQYF,TGCGCCAGCAGCCCTCTAAGCGGGGAGTTCACAGATACGCAGTATTTT,-,TRBD2,TRBJ2-3,TRBV5-1
CASSYYRGETQAQETQYF,TGTGCCAGCAGTTACTATCGGGGGGAGACCCAAGCACAGGAGACCCAGTACTTC,-,TRBD2,TRBJ2-5,TRBV6-2/TRBV6-3
CSARVRGTAEAFF,TGCAGTGCTAGAGTCAGGGGGACGGCTGAAGCTTTCTTT,-,TRBD1,TRBJ1-1,TRBV20-1
CSASGTGRIGSQHF,TGCAGTGCTAGCGGGACAGGTAGGATAGGGTCCCAGCATTTT,-,TRBD1,TRBJ1-5,TRBV20-1
CASSQVLLGPSSNTGELFF,TGCGCCAGCAGCCAGGTTTTGTTGGGCCCGTCATCGAACACCGGGGAGCTGTTTTTT,-,-,TRBJ2-2,TRBV4-3
CASSYSGTVASYEQYF,TGTGCCAGCAGTTACTCCGGGACAGTGGCCTCCTACGAGCAGTACTTC,many,TRBD1,TRBJ2-7,TRBV6-5
CSAPKGGQTEAFF,TGCAGTGCTCCCAAGGGGGGACAAACTGAAGCTTTCTTT,-,-,TRBJ1-1,TRBV20-1
CSARDGLGWVDTQYF,TGCAGTGCTAGAGACGGCCTCGGGTGGGTAGATACGCAGTATTTT,many,-,TRBJ2-3,TRBV20-1
CSARSLGSGNQPQHF,TGCAGTGCTAGATCTCTGGGCAGCGGAAATCAGCCCCAGCATTTT,few,-,TRBJ1-5,TRBV20-1
CSVEEGRSSGNTIYF,TGCAGCGTTGAAGAAGGAAGGAGCTCTGGAAACACCATATATTTT,-,-,TRBJ1-3,TRBV29-1
CASRRRDRANEQFF,TGTGCCAGCCGCCGAAGGGACAGGGCAAATGAGCAGTTCTTC,many,TRBD1,TRBJ2-1,TRBV6-2/TRBV6-3
CASSKTGTSGHNEQFF,TGTGCCAGCAGCAAAACCGGGACTAGCGGACACAATGAGCAGTTCTTC,many,TRBD2,TRBJ2-1,TRBV7-2
CASSLARMSSYNSPLHF,TGTGCCAGCAGCTTGGCTCGGATGAGCTCCTATAATTCACCCCTCCACTTT,many,-,TRBJ1-6,TRBV5-5
CASSPARISEQFF,TGTGCCAGCAGCCCCGCCCGCATAAGTGAGCAGTTCTTC,-,-,TRBJ2-1,TRBV7-2
CASSLVSVSSYNEQFF,TGTGCCAGCAGCTTAGTCTCCGTGAGCTCCTACAATGAGCAGTTCTTC,many,-,TRBJ2-1,TRBV7-9
CASSQHTANTEAFF,TGTGCCAGCAGCCAACACACCGCGAACACTGAAGCTTTCTTT,-,-,TRBJ1-1,TRBV3-1
CASSTSTNRVQPQHF,TGTGCCAGTAGTACTTCGACTAACAGGGTTCAGCCCCAGCATTTT,few,-,TRBJ1-5,TRBV19
CASSQPGGGQYEQYF,TGTGCCAGCAGCCAGCCAGGCGGGGGGCAATACGAGCAGTACTTC,-,TRBD2,TRBJ2-7,TRBV3-1
CASSYREGIQYF,TGTGCCAGCAGCTACAGGGAGGGCATTCAGTACTTC,many,-,TRBJ2-4,TRBV7-2
CASMRWGSTDTQYF,TGTGCCAGCATGAGGTGGGGGAGCACAGATACGCAGTATTTT,many,-,TRBJ2-3,TRBV6-2/TRBV6-3
CSARESDNEQVF,TGCAGTGCTAGAGAGTCGGACAATGAGCAGGTCTTC,-,-,TRBJ2-1,TRBV20-1
CSARGGLNTEAFF,TGCAGTGCTAGAGGGGGGCTAAACACTGAAGCTTTCTTT,once,-,TRBJ1-1,TRBV20-1
CASSTRTNHSLYGYTF,TGTGCCAGCAGCACCCGGACTAACCATTCTCTCTATGGCTACACCTTC,few,-,TRBJ1-2,TRBV7-2
CARTEGLAKNIQYF,TGTGCCAGGACTGAGGGACTAGCCAAAAACATTCAGTACTTC,many,-,TRBJ2-4,TRBV6-5
CASSLGRTGTGELFF,TGCGCCAGCAGCTTAGGAAGGACAGGCACCGGGGAGCTGTTTTTT,-,TRBD1,TRBJ2-2,TRBV5-1
CSARRGAGPGTEAFF,TGCAGTGCTAGGCGCGGGGCGGGGCCGGGCACTGAAGCTTTCTTT,many,-,TRBJ1-1,TRBV20-1
CASSRTSYTEAFF,TGTGCCAGCAGCCGAACCTCCTACACTGAAGCTTTCTTT,-,-,TRBJ1-1,TRBV3-1
CSAPLPRPDLGEQYF,TGCAGTGCCCCGCTTCCGAGGCCGGACCTAGGCGAGCAGTACTTC,many,-,TRBJ2-7,TRBV20-1
CASSSGAYQPQHF,TGTGCCAGCAGCTCAGGGGCCTATCAGCCCCAGCATTTT,few,-,TRBJ1-5,TRBV7-9
CASSSQGGGVGGELFF,TGTGCCAGCAGCTCGCAGGGAGGCGGGGTTGGCGGGGAGCTGTTTTTT,-,-,TRBJ2-2,TRBV7-2
CASILDGYGSYNEQFF,TGTGCCAGCATACTCGACGGGTATGGCTCCTACAATGAGCAGTTCTTC,many,-,TRBJ2-1,TRBV2
CASSLTGTGAPEAFF,TGTGCCAGCAGCTTAACCGGGACAGGGGCCCCTGAAGCTTTCTTT,-,TRBD1,TRBJ1-1,TRBV7-2
CASSGGRQGAGELFF,TGTGCCAGCAGTGGGGGGCGACAGGGCGCCGGGGAGCTGTTTTTT,-,-,TRBJ2-2,TRBV27
CGARVKVVGEQYF,TGCGGTGCTAGAGTCAAGGTGGTCGGCGAGCAGTACTTC,few,-,TRBJ2-7,TRBV20-1
CASRQAVSSYNEQFF,TGCGCCAGCAGACAAGCGGTGAGCTCCTACAATGAGCAGTTCTTC,many,-,TRBJ2-1,TRBV4-1
CASGLSKTGANEQYF,TGTGCTAGTGGTCTGAGTAAAACCGGGGCTAACGAGCAGTACTTC,-,-,TRBJ2-7,TRBV12-5
CASSLGFGGARETQYF,TGTGCCAGCAGCTTGGGTTTTGGGGGGGCCCGGGAGACCCAGTACTTC,many,-,TRBJ2-5,TRBV5-4
CASSKRQGLDIQYF,TGTGCCAGCAGCAAGCGACAGGGTTTGGACATTCAGTACTTC,many,TRBD1,TRBJ2-4,TRBV5-6
CSADYNEQFF,TGCAGTGCGGACTACAATGAGCAGTTCTTC,many,-,TRBJ2-1,TRBV20-1
CASSYTQVGSYEQYF,TGTGCCAGCAGTTACACGCAAGTAGGATCCTACGAGCAGTACTTC,many,-,TRBJ2-7,TRBV6-2/TRBV6-3
CASRQIRDRGVSGANVLTF,TGTGCCAGCAGACAGATTCGGGACAGGGGAGTTTCTGGGGCCAACGTCCTGACTTTC,many,TRBD1,TRBJ2-6,TRBV11-2
CASSDWTSGVADTQYF,TGTGCCAGCAGCGACTGGACTAGCGGGGTGGCAGATACGCAGTATTTT,-,TRBD2,TRBJ2-3,TRBV7-2
CASSSSSGGLDTQYF,TGTGCCAGCAGCTCCTCCTCGGGAGGGTTAGATACGCAGTATTTT,many,TRBD2,TRBJ2-3,TRBV7-2
CASSSTGYHEQFF,TGTGCCAGCAGTTCTACAGGGTACCATGAGCAGTTCTTC,few,-,TRBJ2-1,TRBV6-2/TRBV6-3
CSARGDRLTFFYNEQFF,TGCAGTGCTAGAGGGGACAGACTCACCTTTTTTTACAATGAGCAGTTCTTC,-,TRBD1,TRBJ2-1,TRBV20-1
CASSLSYVTGGVYTEAFF,TGTGCCAGCAGCTTATCGTACGTTACAGGGGGGGTCTATACTGAAGCTTTCTTT,-,TRBD1,TRBJ1-1,TRBV7-2
CASSVAGSGISPLHF,TGTGCCAGCAGCGTAGCTGGCAGTGGGATTTCACCCCTCCACTTT,-,-,TRBJ1-6,TRBV9
CSARAGASNQPQHF,TGCAGTGCTAGAGCAGGGGCCTCAAATCAGCCCCAGCATTTT,-,-,TRBJ1-5,TRBV20-1
CASRVFPKGGASTDTQYF,TGTGCCAGCAGGGTTTTTCCTAAGGGGGGGGCCTCCACAGATACGCAGTATTTT,-,-,TRBJ2-3,TRBV7-2
CASSVAWAGANVLTF,TGTGCCAGCAGCGTAGCGTGGGCTGGGGCCAACGTCCTGACTTTC,many,-,TRBJ2-6,TRBV9
CATAAGQGYQETQYF,TGTGCCACCGCCGCGGGACAGGGGTACCAAGAGACCCAGTACTTC,many,TRBD1,TRBJ2-5,TRBV25-1
CASSTGTGDNQSQHF,TGTGCCAGCAGTACGGGGACAGGGGACAATCAGTCCCAGCATTTT,-,TRBD1,TRBJ1-5,TRBV6-5
CASSQTTSGGLETQYF,TGTGCCAGCAGCCAAACGACCTCGGGGGGGCTGGAGACCCAGTACTTC,many,TRBD2,TRBJ2-5,TRBV7-2
CASSIGQNNSPLHF,TGTGCCAGCAGCATCGGACAGAATAATTCACCCCTCCACTTT,many,-,TRBJ1-6,TRBV7-9